These T cell receptor beta chains were read from a single sample in a study of OX40 agonist ivuxolimab in advanced cancers. TCRdb's table, derived via immunoSEQ multiplex PCR, lists solely in-frame clones and lacks some. The sample holds roughly 70,000 clones, 80% to 85% seen once. The sequencing here drew on CD4+ or CD8+ T cells sorted from blood, taken in a trial of the OX40 agonist ivuxolimab. These receptors were taken from an adult with an advanced solid tumor such as melanoma, head and neck, liver or kidney cancer. Each CDR3 is given with its conserved first and last residue. A D gene is named only where the DNA matches it firmly. Size is omitted from some rows. Given values are once, few, many or a class for expanded clones.

d_gene	abundance	v_gene	j_gene	CDR3aa	CDR3nt
.	.	TRBV30	TRBJ2-7	CAGDREGAYEQYF	TGTGCCGGAGACAGGGAGGGGGCCTACGAGCAGTACTTC
.	.	TRBV7-2	TRBJ1-2	CASSSPKTRWGYGYTF	TGTGCCAGCAGCTCCCCCAAAACCCGATGGGGGTATGGCTACACCTTC
.	once	TRBV10-1	TRBJ1-4	CASRSRDKKRSEKLFF	TGCGCCAGCAGAAGCCGGGACAAGAAAAGAAGCGAAAAACTGTTTTTT
.	.	TRBV7-6	TRBJ1-3	CASSLGGTPGNTIYF	TGTGCCAGCAGCTTAGGTGGGACTCCTGGAAACACCATATATTTT
TRBD1	.	TRBV5-1	TRBJ2-6	CASSLVRTGGPNVLTF	TGCGCCAGCAGCTTGGTAAGGACAGGGGGTCCCAACGTCCTGACTTTC
TRBD1	.	TRBV7-2	TRBJ2-7	CASSRTGNEQYF	TGTGCCAGCAGCCGGACAGGGAACGAGCAGTACTTC
.	.	TRBV6-5	TRBJ2-2	CASRAPVIRSELFF	TGTGCCAGCCGCGCCCCGGTTATCCGGTCGGAGCTGTTTTTT
TRBD1	.	TRBV11-2	TRBJ1-2	CASRSGQAGGYTF	TGTGCCAGCAGATCCGGACAGGCGGGAGGCTACACCTTC
.	.	TRBV6-5	TRBJ1-5	CAPDGDSNQPQHF	TGTGCCCCTGACGGGGATAGCAATCAGCCCCAGCATTTT
TRBD1	.	TRBV5-1	TRBJ2-3	CASSLGQSGDTQYF	TGCGCCAGCAGCCTGGGACAGTCAGGAGATACGCAGTATTTT
.	.	TRBV5-1	TRBJ2-3	CASSLWGDTQYF	TGCGCCAGCAGCTTATGGGGAGATACGCAGTATTTT